The 2 T cell receptor beta chains in this list originate from one sample, sequenced in a study of shared clonotypes between healthy human individuals. Naive CD8 cells lacked CD45RO, underwent positive selection for CCR7 and left out terminally differentiated effector memory CD45RA+ cells. TCRdb keeps only in-frame clones here, not all; method: immunoSEQ multiplex PCR. The sample holds roughly 1,800,000 clones, roughly 95% seen once. Sequenced sample: naive CD8+ T cells sorted from blood. The receptor set was obtained from a man younger than 35 in good health.

The chain combines TRBV15 with TRBJ2-3; a weak D match, TRBD1 (6 bases). Trimming took off 4 bases at V and 2 bases at J, with 10 bases between the two ends. This CDR3 is 14 amino acids long. Germline V CDR1 and CDR2: LNHNV, YYDKDF (reference sequence). This CDR3 reads CATSTGANTDTQYF. CDR3 nucleotides: TGTGCCACCAGCACAGGGGCGAACACAGATACGCAGTATTTT. The whole variable domain, filled in from reference TRBV15 and TRBJ2-3, reads DAMVIQNPRYQVTQFGKPVTLSCSQTLNHNVMYWYQQKSSQAPKLLFHYYDKDFNNEADTPDNFQSRRPNTSFCFLDIRSPGLGDTAMYLCATSTGANTDTQYFGPGTRLTVL.

V is TRBV28 and J is TRBJ2-5; TRBD2 agrees at 11 bases. The germline gives CDR1 MDHEN, CDR2 SYDVKM. The CDR3 sequence is 16 residues long. V lost 5 bases and J lost 5; bases outside the gene matches: 10. This chain's CDR3 is CASSHPLAGGLETQYF. The CDR3 DNA sequence: TGTGCCAGCAGTCACCCCTTAGCGGGAGGGTTGGAGACCCAGTACTTC. The variable domain in full, completed from reference TRBV28 and TRBJ2-5, reads DVKVTQSSRYLVKRTGEKVFLECVQDMDHENMFWYRQDPGLGLRLIYFSYDVKMKEKGDIPEGYSVSREKKERFSLILESASTNQTSMYLCASSHPLAGGLETQYFGPGTRLLVL.